The TCR beta chain under discussion was sequenced for a study of cytomegalovirus exposure and HLA in healthy donors. The PCR contained 60 Vbeta and 13 Jbeta primers. Measured with immunoSEQ multiplex PCR; TCRdb has only the in-frame clones, and not every one. Of about 36,000 clones listed, roughly two thirds are singletons. The sample comprised PBMCs. The TCR was taken from a man in his thirties or forties in good health and CMV-seronegative.

Written as DNA, the CDR3 is TGCAGCGTTTCCGGGGTAGCGGGAGTAACCGGGGAGCTGTTTTTT. Protein sequence: CSVSGVAGVTGELFF. This chain links TRBV29-1 with TRBJ2-2; 9 bases agree with TRBD2. This CDR3 region has 15 residues. After removal of 5 bases from V and 5 bases from J, the junction contained 9 bases not matched to a gene. Germline V CDR1 and CDR2: SQVTM, ANQGSEA.